This is a list of T cell receptor beta chains from one sample in a study of identical twins. TCRdb ran MiXCR on the 5' RACE reads and lists one entry per CDR3 protein. Of 1.5 million to 2 million distinct CDR3 sequences in the sample, around a third are singletons; the top ten hold around 0.25%. The specimen was cord blood. The receptors derive from a newborn girl in good health. The CDR3 runs from the conserved cysteine through the conserved F or W. The D gene is left open where the match is weak. Some rows mark clone size as missing; the rest say once, few, many or name a class of expanded clone.

>few|TRBD2|TRBV20-1|TRBJ2-1
CSAIRAGGGYEQFF
TGCAGTGCTATACGAGCGGGGGGCGGGTATGAGCAGTTCTTC
>.|.|TRBV6-5|TRBJ2-2
CASSYSRGHTGELFF
TGTGCCAGCAGTTACTCTCGTGGTCACACCGGGGAGCTGTTTTTT
>few|.|TRBV5-6|TRBJ1-4
CASRSTGREEKLFF
TGTGCCAGCAGATCGACCGGAAGGGAGGAAAAACTGTTTTTT
>.|TRBD1|TRBV6-6|TRBJ1-5
CASSSHDRGTNQPQHF
TGTGCCAGCAGTTCCCACGACAGGGGCACCAATCAGCCCCAGCATTTT
>.|.|TRBV20-1|TRBJ2-1
CSARGSAGKFF
TGCAGTGCTAGAGGCTCCGCCGGAAAGTTCTTC
>many|.|TRBV4-2|TRBJ1-4
CASSHAPGDEKLFF
TGTGCCAGCAGCCACGCACCGGGGGATGAAAAACTGTTTTTT
>.|TRBD2|TRBV15|TRBJ2-3
CATSRDGTSGTENTQYF
TGTGCCACCAGCAGAGATGGGACTAGCGGAACTGAGAATACGCAGTATTTT
>.|TRBD1|TRBV5-1|TRBJ1-6
CASSLGTGNGSPLHF
TGCGCCAGCAGCTTGGGGACAGGGAATGGTTCACCCCTCCACTTT
>.|.|TRBV10-1|TRBJ2-7
CASSDGQHEQYF
TGCGCCAGCAGTGATGGGCAGCACGAGCAGTACTTC
>.|.|TRBV20-1|TRBJ2-7
CSARPGTTYEQYF
TGCAGTGCTAGGCCTGGCACCACCTACGAGCAGTACTTC
>.|TRBD1|TRBV6-5|TRBJ1-1
CASSYGTGGPNTEAFF
TGTGCCAGCAGTTACGGGACAGGGGGCCCGAACACTGAAGCTTTCTTT
>.|.|TRBV6-1|TRBJ2-4
CASSAEGRDIQYF
TGTGCCAGCAGTGCGGAGGGGCGGGACATTCAGTACTTC
>.|TRBD2|TRBV12-3/TRBV12-4|TRBJ2-1
CASRRSSGKAYNEQFF
TGTGCCAGCAGAAGGTCGAGCGGGAAGGCCTACAATGAGCAGTTCTTC
>.|.|TRBV6-2/TRBV6-3|TRBJ2-3
CASSYVLRTDTQYF
TGTGCCAGCAGTTACGTGTTGCGCACAGATACGCAGTATTTT
>few|.|TRBV15|TRBJ2-1
CATSSSGSTYNEQFF
TGTGCCACCAGCAGTAGCGGTTCTACCTACAATGAGCAGTTCTTC
>.|.|TRBV18|TRBJ1-1
CASSPSRAHTEAFF
TGTGCCAGCTCACCTTCCAGGGCCCACACTGAAGCTTTCTTT
>.|TRBD2|TRBV20-1|TRBJ2-1
CSAGTSGRPYNEQFF
TGCAGTGCCGGGACTAGCGGGAGGCCCTACAATGAGCAGTTCTTC
>.|.|TRBV7-2|TRBJ2-7
CASSLSPGGLSLSYNEQYF
TGTGCCAGCAGCTTATCACCGGGGGGCCTTTCCCTCTCCTACAATGAGCAGTACTTC
>few|TRBD2|TRBV14|TRBJ2-7
CASSQARGGKQYF
TGTGCCAGCAGCCAAGCCCGGGGGGGCAAGCAGTACTTC
>.|TRBD2|TRBV7-2|TRBJ2-7
CASSLDRTSDYEQYF
TGTGCCAGCAGTCTCGATAGGACTAGCGACTACGAGCAGTACTTC
>.|TRBD1|TRBV5-1|TRBJ1-1
CASSLAGTEFTEAFF
TGCGCCAGCAGCTTGGCCGGGACAGAGTTCACTGAAGCTTTCTTT
>many|.|TRBV20-1|TRBJ2-1
CSARDLARSSYNEQFF
TGCAGTGCTAGAGATCTAGCCCGGAGCTCCTACAATGAGCAGTTCTTC
>.|.|TRBV6-1|TRBJ1-2
CASSEIGRANYGCTF
TGTGCCAGCAGTGAGATAGGCAGGGCTAACTATGGCTGCACCTTC
>many|.|TRBV4-2|TRBJ2-5
CASSQDSETQYF
TGTGCCAGCAGCCAAGATTCGGAGACCCAGTACTTC
>.|.|TRBV7-7|TRBJ1-6
CASSLSRNSPPHF
TGTGCCAGCAGCTTAAGCAGAAATTCACCCCCCCACTTT
>.|TRBD1|TRBV9|TRBJ1-5
CASSPRTGWNQPQHF
TGTGCCAGCAGCCCCCGGACAGGGTGGAATCAGCCCCAGCATTTT
>few|TRBD2|TRBV20-1|TRBJ2-3
CSAWTSGPDTQYF
TGCAGTGCCTGGACTAGCGGGCCAGATACGCAGTATTTT
>few|TRBD2|TRBV6-5|TRBJ2-1
CASSYSTSGWDEQFF
TGTGCCAGCAGTTACTCGACTAGCGGGTGGGATGAGCAGTTCTTC
>once|TRBD2|TRBV4-2|TRBJ2-7
CASSQERGLAASTSSYNEQYF
TGTGCCAGCAGCCAGGAACGGGGACTAGCGGCCTCTACCTCCTCCTACAATGAGCAGTACTTC
>.|TRBD2|TRBV7-2|TRBJ2-3
CASSLGLAGVVDTQYF
TGTGCCAGCAGCCTTGGACTAGCGGGAGTGGTAGATACGCAGTATTTT
>few|.|TRBV21-1|TRBJ1-2
CASSKGQQGPSYGYTF
TGTGCCAGCAGCAAAGGGCAACAGGGCCCTTCCTATGGCTACACCTTC